This TCR beta chain was recorded in a study of T cell changes during pregnancy in multiple sclerosis. Repertoires were generated with immunoSEQ multiplex PCR, while TCRdb's copy carries only in-frame clones and drops some. The table includes approximately 41,000 clones, roughly 92% detected once. The germline V and J ends were trimmed by 0 bases and 8 bases, with 11 bases remaining between them. The germline CDR1 and CDR2 sequences are LGHNA and YNFKEQ. The CDR3 runs 14 residues. This receptor was taken from a female donor with multiple sclerosis, enrolled in a pregnancy study. Source: CD4+ T cells from peripheral blood mononuclear cells, taken in the first trimester of pregnancy. This chain connects TRBV4-2 to TRBJ2-1; D unclear. CDR3 loop: CASSQDTAQDEQFF. As DNA, the CDR3 is TGTGCCAGCAGCCAAGATACAGCCCAGGATGAGCAGTTCTTC.